Listed here is a single TCR beta chain. The antigen is not known. The entry originates in a study of T cells in tuberculosis. Background on the study: The T cells targeted glucose monomycolate, a mycobacterial lipid, via CD1B.

Broader study findings: Smaller distances to GMM-specific TCRs suggested their expansion in active tuberculosis. Active tuberculosis patients had shorter CDR3-alpha; the beta difference was nonsignificant.

TCRdb's copy holds only in-frame clones and misses some; the assay was immunoSEQ multiplex PCR. Of about 36,000 clones detected, 93% appear once; the ten largest clones hold about 7.5%. Adolescents were screened for latent TB by skin test and IGRA. Sequenced sample: PBMCs. The receptor's source is a donor aged 10-29 years with latent tuberculosis or without tuberculosis infection.

The CDR3 region is CASSTTGARTDTQYF. CDR3 bases: TGTGCCAGCAGCACGACAGGGGCGCGGACAGATACGCAGTATTTT. The chain uses TRBV5-4 and TRBJ2-3, with 8 bases lining up with TRBD1. Germline CDR1 and CDR2: SGHNT and YYREEE (reference sequence). The trim removed 4 bases at V and 3 bases at J, leaving 7 bases unmatched. CDR3 length: 15 residues.